These 27 T cell receptor beta chains originate from one sample sequenced in a study of T cell repertoires in cytomegalovirus infection. These TCRs are of unknown antigen specificity. A single record per CDR3 protein comes from TCRdb applying MiXCR to the reads. The data show some 560,000 distinct CDR3 sequences, almost 40% seen once. The sequenced sample was cultured PBMCs, obtained from culture after CMV antigen stimulation. Source of these receptors: a human donor in good health (CMV status not recorded). Some clones in this sample may be carry-over from other donors' samples.

The rearrangement links TRBV28 to TRBJ1-2; D might be TRBD1 (6 bases). The germline V and J ends were trimmed by 5 bases and 2 bases, with 15 bases remaining between them. The CDR3 is 15 residues long. Germline V CDR1 and CDR2: MDHEN, SYDVKM. The CDR3: CASSVNPGQNYGYTF. In DNA form, the CDR3 reads TGTGCCAGCAGTGTAAACCCCGGACAGAACTATGGCTACACCTTC.

In this sample, this clonotype turned up a few times. The rearrangement joins TRBV29-1 to TRBJ1-2, with 7 bases matching TRBD1. Germline loops: CDR1 SQVTM, CDR2 ANQGSEA. CDR3 length equals 13 residues. The ends lost 6 bases at V and 7 bases at J; junction bases unmatched: 11. CDR3 in DNA: TGCAGCGTGGTACTACAGGGGCGAAGTGGCTACACCTTC. Translating gives CSVVLQGRSGYTF.

The chain carries TRBV28 and TRBJ2-7, with 8 bases aligning to TRBD1. Unmatched junction bases numbered 8, after V lost 6 bases and J lost 4 bases. Germline CDR1 is MDHEN and CDR2 is SYDVKM. The CDR3 consists of 14 residues. The chain's CDR3 is CASSIGQGAYEQYF. Here the CDR3 DNA reads TGTGCCAGCAGCATCGGACAGGGTGCGTACGAGCAGTACTTC.

This clonotype was counted many times. The chain recombines TRBV7-2 with TRBJ2-1, with TRBD2 as a possible D gene (7 bases). Per the germline V gene, CDR1 is SGHTA and CDR2 is FQGNSA. Trimming removed 3 bases at V and 5 bases at J, with 11 bases between. This CDR3 spans 14 amino acids. In nucleotides, the CDR3 is TGTGCCAGCAGCTTGGGGGGGCCAAACAATGAGCAGTTCTTC. It is translated as CASSLGGPNNEQFF.

This chain joins TRBV28 and TRBJ1-2; 12 bases align to TRBD1. This CDR3 comprises 15 residues. Germline CDR1 reads MDHEN; CDR2 reads SYDVKM. Trimming took 7 bases from V and 8 from J; bases not matched to a gene: 11. The CDR3 here is CASTRDRGRTRGYTF. The CDR3 DNA follows: TGTGCCAGCACCCGGGACAGGGGGCGCACCCGGGGCTACACCTTC.

The chain employs TRBV6-1 and TRBJ2-7; 8 bases agree with TRBD2. Germline assignment: CDR1 MNHNS and CDR2 SASEGT. CDR3 length: 15 residues. Unmatched junction bases numbered 10, after V lost 6 bases and J lost 3 bases. CDR3 region: CASRVAGGTSYEQYF. The CDR3 DNA follows: TGTGCCAGCAGGGTGGCGGGGGGTACCAGCTACGAGCAGTACTTC.

This clonotype was picked up one time. This rearrangement joins TRBV7-2 to TRBJ2-3, with 10 bases matching TRBD2. Trimming took 0 bases from V and 5 from J; bases not matched to a gene: 5. The CDR3 extends over 16 amino acids. CDR1 and CDR2 from the germline V gene are SGHTA and FQGNSA. The CDR3 spells CASSLASGRAGDTQYF. The CDR3 DNA reads as TGTGCCAGCAGCTTAGCGAGCGGGAGGGCCGGAGATACGCAGTATTTT. The variable domain in full, completed from reference TRBV7-2 and TRBJ2-3, reads GAGVSQSPSNKVTEKGKDVELRCDPISGHTALYWYRQSLGQGLEFLIYFQGNSAPDKSGLPSDRFSAERTGGSVSTLTIQRTQQEDSAVYLCASSLASGRAGDTQYFGPGTRLTVL.

This clonotype has a handful of counts. This rearrangement joins TRBV4-1 to TRBJ2-7; 7 bases are shared with TRBD2. The CDR3 contains 16 residues. Germline V CDR1 and CDR2: MGHRA, YSYEKL. The ends lost 2 bases at V and 4 bases at J; junction bases unmatched: 11. CDR3 bases: TGCGCCAGCAGCCAACCTCTCAAGGGAGGGGTATACGAGCAGTACTTC. Protein sequence: CASSQPLKGGVYEQYF.

The chain employs TRBV6-1 and TRBJ2-7; 8 nucleotides line up with TRBD1. CDR3 length equals 15 residues. Trimming at V came to 5 bases and at J to 2 bases, leaving 8 bases not matched to a gene. In germline, CDR1 is MNHNS, CDR2 SASEGT. The CDR3 DNA reads as TGTGCCAGCAGTCGTAGCGACAGGGGAACCTACGAGCAGTACTTC. Encoded protein: CASSRSDRGTYEQYF.

The gene calls are TRBV7-2 and TRBJ2-1; 7 bases line up with TRBD2. The germline CDR1 and CDR2 sequences are SGHTA and FQGNSA. The CDR3 sequence is 14 residues long. The trim removed 1 base at V and 8 bases at J, leaving 5 bases unmatched. CDR3 nucleotides: TGTGCCAGCAGCTTAGGGACTAGATTGGATGAGCAGTTCTTC. It is translated as CASSLGTRLDEQFF.

A note on this clonotype: A much more abundant neighbour one base away suggests this may be a read error. The rearrangement joins TRBV7-2 to TRBJ2-1; D gene uncertain. The germline V gene has CDR1 SGHTA and CDR2 FQGNSA. CDR3 length: 17 amino acids. The CDR3 coding sequence is TGTGCCAGCAGCTTAAGGCTAGTGGTCCTTTCCTACAAGGAGCAGTTCTTC. It is translated as CASSLRLVVLSYKEQFF.

This chain uses TRBV11-2 with TRBJ2-7; 8 bases agree with TRBD1. Losses at the gene ends were 5 bases for V and 6 bases for J; bases not matched to a gene: 18. The CDR3 is made up of 17 amino acids. The germline gives CDR1 SGHAT, CDR2 FQNNGV. CDR3 amino acids: CASSPASGRGPTGEQYF. CDR3 in DNA: TGTGCCAGCAGCCCAGCTAGTGGCAGGGGGCCGACGGGCGAGCAGTACTTC.

This chain links TRBV6-2 or TRBV6-3 with TRBJ2-5, with D possibly being TRBD1 (5 bases). Trimming removed 6 bases from V and 3 bases from J, with 17 bases in between. Germline CDR1 is MNHEY and CDR2 is SVGEGT. CDR3 size: 15 residues. The CDR3 nucleotides are TGTGCCAGCAGGCCGCCCCCTCAGGGAAAAGAGACCCAGTACTTC. It specifies CASRPPPQGKETQYF.

The rearrangement joins TRBV19 to TRBJ1-1; D remains ambiguous. V lost 1 base and J lost 10, with 10 bases in between. The germline gives CDR1 LNHDA, CDR2 SQIVND (reference sequence). This CDR3 has 12 residues. CDR3 coding DNA: TGTGCCAGTAGTATAGCCCCGGCCGGAGCTTTCTTT. Translating it yields CASSIAPAGAFF.

This clonotype has just one count. The V gene is TRBV6-1, the J gene TRBJ2-3; D tentatively reads TRBD1 or TRBD2 (5 bases each). The CDR3 has 15 residues. Germline CDR1 and CDR2: MNHNS and SASEGT. V lost 4 bases to trimming and J lost 6 bases, with 17 bases between them. In DNA form, the CDR3 reads TGTGCCAGCAGTGCTTGGGTCGAGGGGTTGGATACGCAGTATTTT. Amino acid sequence: CASSAWVEGLDTQYF.

This clonotype was observed at least ten times. The chain couples TRBV7-2 to TRBJ1-3; no definite D call. V was shortened by 0 bases and J by 0 bases, with 6 bases between the two germline ends. The CDR3 loop spans 15 amino acids. Germline CDR1 is SGHTA and CDR2 is FQGNSA. CDR3 sequence: CASSLATYSGNTIYF. The CDR3 DNA follows: TGTGCCAGCAGCTTAGCTACATACTCTGGAAACACCATATATTTT.

Concerning this clonotype: A much larger clone lies a single base off, so this may be a read error. Because it lacks the conserved phenylalanine or tryptophan at the end, this CDR3 is likely a read error. The J gene is TRBJ2-3, the V gene TRBV7-2, with 10 bases aligning to TRBD2. V was clipped by 2 bases and J by 0 bases; unmatched bases: 2. CDR1 is SGHTA and CDR2 is FQGNSA in the germline V gene. The CDR3 has 16 amino acids. CDR3 amino acids: CASSLLAGGSTDTQYL. The CDR3 nucleotides read TGTGCCAGCAGCTTATTAGCGGGGGGCAGCACAGATACGCAGTATCTT.

This clonotype showed up just a few times. The rearrangement uses TRBV12-3 or TRBV12-4 and TRBJ2-3; 16 bases are a match to TRBD2. Trimming took 3 bases from V and 4 from J; bases not matched to a gene: 7. The CDR3 covers 18 residues. CDR3 DNA: TGTGCCAGCAGTTTTTTTCCCGGGACTAGCGGGGGGGCAGATACGCAGTATTTT. It translates to CASSFFPGTSGGADTQYF.

The chain joins TRBV5-1 to TRBJ1-1; D perhaps matches TRBD1 (5 bases). The CDR3 contains 17 residues. The germline CDR1 and CDR2 sequences are SGHRS and YFSETQ. V dropped 0 bases and J dropped 3 bases, with 18 bases sitting between them. The CDR3, as DNA: TGCGCCAGCAGCTTGGATCGGACACCAACTCGGGACACTGAAGCTTTCTTT. Residues: CASSLDRTPTRDTEAFF.

This clonotype was seen repeatedly, ten times or more. This chain links TRBV7-2 with TRBJ2-3, with 11 positions matching TRBD2. CDR1 SGHTA and CDR2 FQGNSA come from the germline V gene. The length of the CDR3 is 15 residues. V lost 2 bases, J lost 4 bases, and 2 bases stayed unmatched. CDR3 sequence reads: CASSLTSGGADTQYF. DNA for the CDR3: TGTGCCAGCAGCTTAACTAGCGGGGGTGCAGATACGCAGTATTTT.

This sequence joins TRBV20-1 and TRBJ2-3; 8 bases map to TRBD2. The CDR3 loop spans 17 amino acids. The germline V gene encodes CDR1 DFQATT and CDR2 SNEGSKA (reference sequence). Trimming cost V 5 bases and J 3 bases; bases outside gene matches: 16. CDR3: CSAGGGLSGSATDTQYF. The CDR3 nucleotides are TGCAGTGCTGGGGGCGGGTTGAGCGGGAGTGCAACAGATACGCAGTATTTT.

V is TRBV7-9 and J is TRBJ1-1, with a weak D call TRBD1 (6 bases). There are 15 residues in the CDR3. From germline, CDR1 is SEHNR and CDR2 FQNEAQ (reference sequence). V was clipped by 6 bases and J by 4 bases, with 18 bases between them. The CDR3 DNA follows: TGTGCCAGCAGTCGGGAAGGGGGAAGTGGCACTGAAGCTTTCTTT. Its protein product is CASSREGGSGTEAFF.

The V call is TRBV10-3, the J call TRBJ2-1, with 13 bases identical to TRBD2. CDR3 length: 18 residues. J gave up 0 bases and V 2 bases, and 4 bases lay outside the gene matches. Germline CDR1 reads ENHRY; CDR2 reads SYGVKD. DNA of the CDR3: TGTGCCATCAGTGAGCCCCGGACTAGCGGGAGCTCCTACAATGAGCAGTTCTTC. Residues: CAISEPRTSGSSYNEQFF.

This clonotype has more than one count but fewer than ten. The genes are TRBV7-2 and TRBJ2-7, with D maybe TRBD2 (5 bases). Germline assignment: CDR1 SGHTA and CDR2 FQGNSA. The CDR3 runs to 11 residues. V was trimmed by 3 bases and J by 5 bases, leaving 5 bases between them. CDR3 DNA: TGTGCCAGCAGCTTCGGGAACGAGCAGTACTTC. Encoded protein: CASSFGNEQYF.

V usage is TRBV9 and J usage is TRBJ1-6; D not resolved. Trimming left V 0 bases short and J 0 bases short, with 10 bases between. Germline V gives CDR1 SGDLS, CDR2 YYNGEE. This CDR3 spans 17 amino acids. CDR3 sequence reads: CASSVGGESSYNSPLHF. CDR3 coding DNA: TGTGCCAGCAGCGTAGGTGGGGAAAGCTCCTATAATTCACCCCTCCACTTT.

This chain uses TRBV7-4 with TRBJ1-2, with D perhaps TRBD1 (6 bases). CDR1 SGHVT and CDR2 SQSDAQ come from the germline V gene. The CDR3 contains 13 residues. V dropped 3 bases and J dropped 8 bases, with 13 bases sitting between them. Here the CDR3 reads CASSFSQGWGYTF. Here the CDR3 DNA reads TGTGCCAGCAGCTTTTCACAGGGATGGGGCTACACCTTC.

This clonotype was detected only a few times. This chain links TRBV6-6 with TRBJ1-4, with D uncertain. Deletions cut 7 bases from V and 7 bases from J, with 13 bases between. In germline, CDR1 is MNHNY, CDR2 SVGAGI (reference sequence). The CDR3 is 13 amino acids. CDR3 DNA: TGTGCCAGCACGGGAGATTTAGGTGAAAAACTGTTTTTT. This codes for CASTGDLGEKLFF.